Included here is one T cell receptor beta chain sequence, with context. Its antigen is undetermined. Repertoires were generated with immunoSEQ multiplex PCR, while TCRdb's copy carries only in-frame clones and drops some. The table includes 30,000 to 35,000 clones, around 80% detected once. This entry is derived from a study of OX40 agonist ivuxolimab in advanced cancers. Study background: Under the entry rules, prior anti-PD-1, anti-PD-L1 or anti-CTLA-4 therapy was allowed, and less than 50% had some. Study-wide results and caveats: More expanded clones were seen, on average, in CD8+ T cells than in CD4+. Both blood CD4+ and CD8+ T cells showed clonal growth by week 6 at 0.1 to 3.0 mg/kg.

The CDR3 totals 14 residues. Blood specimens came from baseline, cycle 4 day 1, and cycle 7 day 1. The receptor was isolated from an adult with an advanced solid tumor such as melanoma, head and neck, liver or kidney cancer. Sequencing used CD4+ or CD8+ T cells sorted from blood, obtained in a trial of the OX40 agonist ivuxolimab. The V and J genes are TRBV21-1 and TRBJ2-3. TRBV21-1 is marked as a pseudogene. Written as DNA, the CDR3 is TGTGCCAGCTTCAGTGGGGTCGTCCCAGATACGCAGTATTTT. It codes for CASFSGVVPDTQYF.